What follows describes a single T cell receptor (beta chain). What it recognizes is unknown. Germline V CDR1 and CDR2: LNHDA, SQIVND (reference sequence). This CDR3 region has 16 residues. V gave up 6 bases and J gave up 0 bases, with 14 bases separating them. This specimen belongs to a study of identical twins. General observations from the study: Instead of following the same donors, the conclusions were based on cross-sectional statistical analysis.

TCRdb re-derived calls from the 5' RACE reads in MiXCR, one entry per CDR3 protein. The sample contains just over 450,000 distinct CDR3 sequences, 12% to 15% of which appear only once. A further study also used this sample, focusing on yellow fever vaccine responses in identical twins.

This clonotype was obtained from a woman aged 18-30 years in good health. This chain uses TRBV19 with TRBJ2-2; D not resolved. The sequencing input was CD4+ T cells sorted from blood. The CDR3 DNA sequence: TGTGCCAGTAGGAACCCGGCGGCCTCGAACACCGGGGAGCTGTTTTTT. It specifies CASRNPAASNTGELFF.